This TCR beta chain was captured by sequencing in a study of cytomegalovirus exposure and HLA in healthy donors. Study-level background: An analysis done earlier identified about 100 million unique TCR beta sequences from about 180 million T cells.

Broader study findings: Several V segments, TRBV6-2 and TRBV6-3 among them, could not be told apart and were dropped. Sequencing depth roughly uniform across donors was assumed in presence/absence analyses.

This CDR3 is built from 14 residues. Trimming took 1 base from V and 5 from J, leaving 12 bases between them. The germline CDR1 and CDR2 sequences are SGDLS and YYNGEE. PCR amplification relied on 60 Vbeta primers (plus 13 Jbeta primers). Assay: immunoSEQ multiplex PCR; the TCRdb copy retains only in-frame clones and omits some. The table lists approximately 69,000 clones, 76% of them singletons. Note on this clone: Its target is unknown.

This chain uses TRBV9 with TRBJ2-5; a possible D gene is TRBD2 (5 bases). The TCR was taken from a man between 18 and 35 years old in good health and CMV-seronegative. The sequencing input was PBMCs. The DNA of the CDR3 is TGTGCCAGCAGCGTACGGGGAGCACAGGAGACCCAGTACTTC. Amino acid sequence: CASSVRGAQETQYF.